A few counts support the clone carrying this T cell receptor beta chain. The source of the sample is a study of blood T cell repertoires in COVID-19. Study in general: Acute-phase and convalescent COVID-19 samples originated in the United States, Italy and Spain. PBMCs, B-cell-depleted T cells, or T cells provided the cDNA or gDNA that made up the material.

TCRdb's table, derived via immunoSEQ multiplex PCR, lists solely in-frame clones and lacks some. The table has roughly 300,000 clones, approximately 89% seen once. The age range of participants was about 18 to 95 years, with residence in more than 20 US areas. Participant-reported clinical history was the basis for cohort assignment. This CDR3 contains 15 residues. V lost 7 bases to trimming and J lost 7 bases; unmatched junction nucleotides: 9. Germline V lookup: CDR1 MNHEY, CDR2 SVGAGI. The receptor comes from a young woman who had recovered from COVID-19. The sample was PBMCs or T cells enriched from blood (not recorded which). The chain couples TRBV6-5 to TRBJ2-2; TRBD2 aligns across 10 bases. CDR3 region: CASILSGGAGGELFF. The CDR3 nucleotides are TGTGCCAGCATCTTAAGCGGGGGGGCCGGCGGGGAGCTGTTTTTT.